The clone carrying this TCR beta chain has just one count. Its specificity is not known. This record belongs to a study of cytomegalovirus exposure and HLA in healthy donors. Study context: The use of the same platform for the 95 to 150 validation repertoires and the approximately 690 first-cohort repertoires was reported by a later analysis.

This CDR3 contains 13 residues. Trimming pared 5 bases from V and 6 bases from J, leaving 17 bases between. From germline, CDR1 is SQVTM and CDR2 ANQGSEA. Produced via immunoSEQ multiplex PCR; TCRdb's table is partial and in-frame only. The profile shows 170,000 or so clones, 85% of them singletons. Notes on the study in general: Overall, 164 TCR beta chains were annotated as cytomegalovirus-associated. For cytomegalovirus status, the classifier reportedly gave diagnoses with high specificity and sensitivity. Some public TCRs appeared in many individuals, while most sequences were rare.

This TCR derives from a young man in good health and CMV-seropositive. J is TRBJ2-7 and V is TRBV29-1; maybe TRBD1 (6 bases). The sample taken for sequencing was PBMCs. The CDR3 nucleotides are TGCAGCGTTTCATTAACAGGGCAGAGCGAGCAGTACTTC. Its translation: CSVSLTGQSEQYF.